This TCR beta chain was observed in a study of regulatory T cells in long-lasting Graves disease (dated by TCRdb to about 2021). Some background on the complete study: Patients with newly diagnosed Graves' disease had been on antithyroid drugs for under 3 months. Persistent Graves' disease patients were compared with newly diagnosed Graves' disease patients by peripheral blood TCR sequencing and RNA sequencing. The study took place in China and was registered as a clinical trial. A total of about 35 samples underwent TCR sequencing, from roughly 13 patients with persistent Graves' disease and 20 or so patients with newly diagnosed Graves' disease.

About this clonotype itself: Its antigen is not yet known. No quality values exist for individual bases; no much larger clone is one base distant.

There are 14 amino acids in the CDR3, from cysteine to phenylalanine inclusive. Only the CDR3 DNA stays, 42 bases, in frame from base 1. V and J lose 8 bases and 5 bases, and a span of 16 bases separates them. Based on the germline V gene (reference sequence), the CDR1 and CDR2 sequences are LNHDA and SQIVND. The intended sense of this specimen's time point label: newly diagnosed GD, antithyroid drugs for less than 3 months. RNA was extracted from PBMCs in TRIzol for both TCR sequencing and RNA sequencing. The diagnosis of Graves' disease followed American Thyroid Association guidelines. Recruitment of patients was carried out at an endocrinology department in Xi'an, China. From each patient, 7.5 to 10 milliliters of peripheral blood was collected into an EDTA anticoagulant tube. Ficoll Paque Plus density gradient separation was used to isolate PBMCs, and no further T cell sorting was performed. RNA quality was checked with an Agilent 2100 Bioanalyzer and agarose gel, and concentration with a NanoDrop 2000.

Findings and caveats that apply to the study as a whole: Compared with newly diagnosed patients, persistent Graves' disease patients had lower TCR Shannon entropy and fewer highly expanded clones, which suggests clonal expansion. Preferential use of TRBV28, TRBJ1-2 and TRBJ2-5 was observed in persistent disease, whereas TRBV20-1 and TRBJ2-1 were favored in newly diagnosed disease. Sequencing and analysis were restricted to the TCR beta chain. A larger number of public clonotypes was shared among persistent patients (under 3,000) than among newly diagnosed patients (roughly 970). The authors noted that the small sample size was a limitation that may lower accuracy. The study examined only peripheral blood because the primary lesion, thyroid tissue, could not be accessed.

Library prep was done by multiplex PCR. TCRdb records Illumina HiSeq 4000 as the sequencer. To build TCR beta libraries, CDR3 regions were amplified by Arm-PCR using iRepertoire HTBI primers. PCR products were gel purified before sequencing. Per the original workflow: Gene usage analysis of CDR3 amino acid clonotypes relied on the 62 TRBV and around 13 TRBJ segments identified across samples. Filtered high-quality paired reads were merged into contigs using COPE and FqMerger. Contigs were aligned with BLAST to IMGT TRBV, TRBD and TRBJ reference genes, and CDR3 was defined per IMGT. Highly expanded clones were defined as clonotypes with a frequency above 0.1%. Shannon entropy served as the measure of repertoire diversity, while the Gini coefficient captured V-J evenness. A clonotype was considered public if more than one individual shared it. TCRdb redid the processing of the public reads, applying fastp at Q25 and MiXCR, and retained in-frame beta chains. Each record represents a unique CDR3 protein, reported with the most common genes and DNA among its rows. TCRdb's processing, not the authors' own work, is the source of the V and J calls. The sample table records about 620,000 distinct CDR3 sequences; approximately 15% of these occur just once. Roughly 18% of the sample lies in the top ten.

This sample was also put to use in a study of T cells in Graves' hyperthyroidism and ophthalmopathy. Taken from the second paper: A patient counted as having stable Graves' hyperthyroidism if no progression to ophthalmopathy occurred over 18 months of follow-up. Hyperthyroidism patients were newly diagnosed, with disease duration under 2 months, and aged 18 to 65 years. Any patient with an uncontrolled infection, another autoimmune disease, pregnancy or lactation was excluded. Diagnoses were established on the basis of clinical symptoms, serum thyroxine and TRAb, thyroid ultrasound, and orbital computed tomography. For the first round of RT-PCR on the TCR CDR3, the HTBI primer set was used together with the Qiagen OneStep RT-PCR kit. Most expanded thyroid clonotypes (frequency above 0.001) were also detected in blood, a finding suggesting that blood repertoires may reflect thyroid immune responses. A model built on a 13 V-J signature distinguished ophthalmopathy from stable hyperthyroidism, reaching 85% to 90% sensitivity and about 81% specificity in cross-validation and 80%/75% in testing. During validation, the model predicted progression to ophthalmopathy a median of approximately 6 months ahead of onset, with more than 60% sensitivity and 72% to 80% specificity. To identify TCR V-J signatures that set the groups apart, the researchers used a discovery cohort of 100 patients, made up of roughly 45 with Graves' ophthalmopathy and 57 with stable Graves' hyperthyroidism. Prospective prediction of ophthalmopathy was tested in an independent validation cohort consisting of fewer than 20 hyperthyroidism patients and more than 15 patients who later progressed to ophthalmopathy. The 75 to 100 discovery patients were divided at random into training and test sets in a 7:3 ratio. The study also compared thyroid tissue and blood T-cell repertoires from five or six Graves' hyperthyroidism patients. After blood sampling, hyperthyroidism patients were treated with methimazole at a starting dose of 30 mg daily, and ophthalmopathy patients were treated with high-dose intravenous methylprednisolone. A second multiplex PCR round built the libraries, followed by size selection and purification. Libraries were sequenced paired-end with 100 bp reads on an Illumina HiSeq2000. SOAPnuke was used to process the raw data, with reads discarded if the reads contained adapters or uncalled bases, had a mean Phred below 15, or lacked an exact constant-primer or identifier match. COPE v1.2.5 was used to merge the high-quality paired reads, and each unique nucleotide sequence was defined as a clonotype. Clonotypes were aligned to IMGT TRBV, TRBD and TRBJ reference segments using MiTCR v1.1. The analysis included only V-J combinations with a frequency above 0.0001, which together covered over 98% of the repertoires. A TCS score was defined as the ratio of F50 (clonal expansion) to E x V (chaos), with BLOSUM62-based TCRdist applied between CDR3 peptides within each V-J. Welch's t-statistics and random forest reduced around 510 V-J features to under 15, which were used in a naive Bayes classifier (R e1071). No statistical method was used to set the sample size in advance, and investigators knew the group allocation. The paper reports TCR Vbeta CDR3 sequencing of about 140 peripheral blood samples: some 44 ophthalmopathy, around 80 hyperthyroidism and approximately 17 progressor patients.

The sample consisted of peripheral blood mononuclear cells (PBMCs), taken at new diagnosis, from a patient treated with antithyroid drugs. In this chain, TRBV19 is recombined with TRBJ1-5; the D gene is not confidently resolved. This receptor was taken from a woman younger than 45 with Graves disease. Donor details come from another sample of the same person, matched by shared clones. The nucleotide sequence reads as follows: TGTGCCAGTGGGTCATTCATGTTACATCAGCCCCAGCATTTT. Its coded protein is CASGSFMLHQPQHF.